The sequence of this TCR beta chain was determined in a study of patients and donors after allogeneic stem cell transplantation. Each CDR3 protein gets one entry after TCRdb re-called the RT-PCR reads with MiXCR. The table lists 150,000 to 200,000 distinct CDR3 sequences, more than 35% of them singletons, with 33% in the top ten. CDR3 size: 14 residues. The germline V gene has CDR1 DFQATT and CDR2 SNEGSKA (reference sequence). The J segment lost 3 bases and the V segment lost 6 bases, leaving 8 bases of the junction unmatched. The sequence was obtained from a human donor who was either an allogeneic HSCT recipient or a stem cell or donor lymphocyte infusion donor (not recorded which). It is not recorded whose cells these are; they may come from a transplant donor. The chain has TRBV20-1 and TRBJ1-2; 9 bases line up with TRBD1. Specimen: blood, either unsorted or a sorted T cell fraction (not recorded which). This CDR3 reads CSADRDREDYGYTF. DNA for the CDR3: TGCAGTGCCGACAGGGACAGGGAGGACTATGGCTACACCTTC.